Here is one T cell receptor beta chain with its context. Its target is not known. The entry originates in a study of cytomegalovirus exposure and HLA in healthy donors. Study results and caveats: Later analysis demonstrated an association between a missense DCLRE1C variant and TCR beta V- and J-gene trimming. Listed as cytomegalovirus-associated were more than 150 TCR beta chains. A further, later analysis showed that HLA-associated TCR beta chains (compared with equally common others) were more clonally expanded.

Researchers ran the PCR with 60 Vbeta and 13 Jbeta primers. Data came from immunoSEQ multiplex PCR; TCRdb stores just in-frame clones and leaves some out. The top ten clones hold 3% to 3.5% of a sample with over 150,000 clones, 60% to 80% of them seen once. The CDR3 spans 14 residues. The ends lost 7 bases at V and 7 bases at J; junction bases unmatched: 11. From germline, CDR1 is MNHNS and CDR2 SASEGT. The receptor comes from a woman aged 25 to 45 in good health and CMV-seropositive. The chain carries TRBV6-1 and TRBJ2-7; TRBD2 matches at 9 bases. The sequenced sample consisted of PBMCs. In DNA, the CDR3 is TGTGCCAGCAAAGTGGCGGGAGGGCCGGGGGAGCAGTACTTC. Translation: CASKVAGGPGEQYF.